A single sample is the source of the 27 T cell receptor beta chains below, sequenced in a study of blood T cell repertoires in COVID-19 (dated by TCRdb to about 2020). The library was obtained by the immunoSEQ multiplex PCR assay. Here the immuneACCESS table is served through TCRdb, limited to in-frame sequences with V and J called. Missing clones are a known gap in these copies; in checked studies unresolved V genes cover under half, and the rest lacks a known reason. Across this sample there are a few hundred thousand clones, with about 90% seen only once. Together, the top ten hold roughly 6.7% of the sample. The sequencing sample was made of peripheral blood. These receptors all stem from a man aged 18 to 29 who had recovered from COVID-19.

This sequence joins TRBV5-4 and TRBJ2-5; the D gene is possibly TRBD2 (6 bases). Trimming stripped 1 base from V and 5 bases from J, with 12 bases between. The germline gives CDR1 SGHNT, CDR2 YYREEE (reference sequence). The CDR3 contains 14 residues. The CDR3 protein is CASSLNLGRETQYF. DNA of the CDR3: TGTGCCAGCAGCTTGAATTTGGGGAGGGAGACCCAGTACTTC.

This clone appeared once. The CDR3 sequence: CASSKTSAGEQYF. CDR3 in DNA: TGTGCCAGCAGTAAGACTAGCGCGGGGGAGCAGTACTTC. The rearrangement links TRBV27 to TRBJ2-7; 8 nucleotides agree with TRBD2. The CDR3 has 13 amino acids. The trim removed 5 bases at V and 7 bases at J, leaving 7 bases unmatched. Germline assignment: CDR1 MNHEY and CDR2 SMNVEV (reference sequence).

V and J are TRBV10-2 and TRBJ2-7, with unresolved D. Germline V CDR1 and CDR2: WSHSY, SAAADI. V was pared by 10 bases and J by 1 base, with 8 bases between. The length of the CDR3 is 11 residues. In DNA form, the CDR3 reads TGCGCCACCAGCTCTTCCTACGAGCAGTACTTC. Encoded protein: CATSSSYEQYF.

The V and J genes are TRBV11-2 and TRBJ2-7; TRBD2 might be the D (6 bases). This CDR3 has 13 residues. The V and J ends lost 5 bases and 4 bases respectively, with 12 bases between them. Germline assignment: CDR1 SGHAT and CDR2 FQNNGV. The CDR3: CASSPTAGYEQYF. The CDR3 DNA reads as TGTGCCAGCAGCCCAACGGCGGGGTACGAGCAGTACTTC.

This clone has just one count. The chain couples TRBV4-1 to TRBJ2-7; a weak D match, TRBD2 (5 bases). The CDR3 spans 14 residues. V lost 1 base and J lost 0, with 7 bases in between. Germline CDR1 and CDR2: MGHRA and YSYEKL. The CDR3 DNA reads as TGCGCCAGCAGCCAAGGGAGGATCTCCTACGAGCAGTACTTC. This gives the protein CASSQGRISYEQYF.

This chain uses TRBV19 with TRBJ2-3, with TRBD1 matching 7 bases. Germline CDR1 is LNHDA and CDR2 is SQIVND (reference sequence). This CDR3 has 14 residues. J was trimmed by 6 bases and V by 6 bases; bases with no gene match: 9. Written as DNA, the CDR3 is TGTGCCAGTAGAGAGCAGGGGGTCGCCGATACGCAGTATTTT. Its translation is CASREQGVADTQYF.

The chain combines TRBV2 with TRBJ1-5; the D is unclear. The CDR3 loop spans 14 amino acids. The V gene lost 7 bases and the J gene lost 0 bases, with 10 bases spanning the gap. CDR1 and CDR2 from the germline V gene are SNHLY and FYNNEI. For the CDR3, the DNA is TGTGCCAGCACCAGGTCGAATAGCAATCAGCCCCAGCATTTT. Encoded protein: CASTRSNSNQPQHF.

The genes are TRBV7-2 and TRBJ2-5, with 13 bases that match TRBD2. The CDR3 extends over 16 amino acids. Germline assignment: CDR1 SGHTA and CDR2 FQGNSA. V lost 5 bases, J lost 5 bases, and 8 bases stayed unmatched. In nucleotides, the CDR3 is TGTGCCAGCAGCATCACTAGCGGGGGGGGGTACGAGACCCAGTACTTC. It is translated as CASSITSGGGYETQYF.

This chain uses TRBV10-3 with TRBJ2-1; 7 positions match TRBD2. This CDR3 has 12 residues. The V gene's germline CDR1 is ENHRY and CDR2 SYGVKD. The J segment lost 14 bases and the V segment lost 0 bases, leaving 4 bases of the junction unmatched. The CDR3: CAISESGGDEFF. As DNA, the CDR3 is TGTGCCATCAGTGAGTCGGGGGGGGATGAGTTCTTC.

The gene calls are TRBV19 and TRBJ2-6; the D gene is possibly TRBD1 (7 bases). Germline V gene data show CDR1 as LNHDA and CDR2 as SQIVND (reference sequence). The V and J ends lost 9 bases and 1 base respectively, with 19 bases between them. This CDR3 has 17 amino acids. CDR3 amino acids: CASSGGGAWSGANVLTF. CDR3 sequence (DNA): TGTGCCAGCAGCGGAGGGGGCGCTTGGTCTGGGGCCAACGTCCTGACTTTC. The whole variable domain, filled in from reference TRBV19 and TRBJ2-6, reads DGGITQSPKYLFRKEGQNVTLSCEQNLNHDAMYWYRQDPGQGLRLIYYSQIVNDFQKGDIAEGYSVSREKKESFPLTVTSAQKNPTAFYLCASSGGGAWSGANVLTFGAGSRLTVL.

V is TRBV10-3 and J is TRBJ2-1; 14 nucleotides match TRBD2. V was clipped by 7 bases and J by 1 base; unmatched bases: 12. The germline CDR1 and CDR2 sequences are ENHRY and SYGVKD. CDR3 length: 19 residues. CDR3 amino acids: CAITRETSGGAGSYNEQFF. The CDR3 DNA reads TGTGCCATCACCCGAGAGACTAGCGGGGGGGCGGGGTCCTACAATGAGCAGTTCTTC.

The chain couples TRBV27 to TRBJ1-4; a weak D match, TRBD1 (6 bases). Trimming cost V 2 bases and J 8 bases, with 18 bases left between them. Germline V CDR1 and CDR2: MNHEY, SMNVEV (reference sequence). This CDR3 has 16 amino acids. This chain's CDR3 is CASSLSMWDKGEKLFF. DNA for the CDR3: TGTGCCAGCAGTTTAAGTATGTGGGACAAAGGGGAAAAACTGTTTTTT.

The chain employs TRBV12-3 or TRBV12-4 and TRBJ1-1; 9 bases map to TRBD1. Trimming cost V 6 bases and J 10 bases; bases outside gene matches: 3. CDR3 size: 11 residues. CDR3: CASSQGQGAFF. The CDR3 DNA sequence: TGTGCCAGCAGCCAGGGACAGGGAGCTTTCTTT.

The CDR3 loop reads CASSLNAGVHTEAFF. The CDR3 nucleotides are TGCGCCAGCAGCCTAAACGCGGGGGTGCACACTGAAGCTTTCTTT. The genes are TRBV4-1 and TRBJ1-1; tentatively, D is TRBD1 (5 bases). The germline V and J ends were trimmed by 4 bases and 3 bases, with 15 bases remaining between them. The CDR3 is 15 residues long. Germline V lookup: CDR1 MGHRA, CDR2 YSYEKL.

The chain employs TRBV29-1 and TRBJ2-5; D is perhaps TRBD2 (6 bases). The germline V and J ends were trimmed by 4 bases and 5 bases, with 14 bases remaining between them. This CDR3 comprises 13 residues. Germline CDR1 is SQVTM and CDR2 is ANQGSEA. DNA for the CDR3: TGCAGCGTTGTCCGCGGGGTCGGGGAGACCCAGTACTTC. It translates to CSVVRGVGETQYF.

Remarks on this clone: One end of the junction does not line up with germline, which may come from a read error. This chain links TRBV28 with TRBJ1-3, with a possible D match to TRBD1 (5 bases). The germline CDR1 and CDR2 sequences are MDHEN and SYDVKM. This CDR3 has 11 amino acids. CDR3 region: CASSDHRSLVF. The CDR3 nucleotides read TGTGCCAGCAGTGACCACAGGAGTTTGGTTTTT.

V is TRBV13 and J is TRBJ1-1; D call uncertain. V gave up 4 bases and J gave up 1 base, with 7 bases separating them. The CDR3 sequence is 13 residues long. CDR1 PRHDT and CDR2 FYEKMQ come from the germline V gene (reference sequence). CDR3 nucleotide sequence: TGTGCCAGCAGCTCAGAGGAGAACACTGAAGCTTTCTTT. Protein: CASSSEENTEAFF.

The chain carries TRBV18 and TRBJ2-5, with 7 bases lining up with TRBD2. Germline trimming cut 1 base from V and 1 base from J; bases unmatched to any gene: 0. CDR1 is KGHSH, CDR2 LQKENI, per germline. The CDR3 runs 14 residues. CDR3: CASSPREGQETQYF. In DNA, the CDR3 is TGTGCCAGCTCACCACGGGAGGGCCAAGAGACCCAGTACTTC.

A few counts support this clone. This rearrangement joins TRBV4-1 to TRBJ2-1; no clear D gene. The germline CDR1 and CDR2 sequences are MGHRA and YSYEKL. This CDR3 region has 15 residues. V was clipped by 0 bases and J by 2 bases, with 8 bases between them. The CDR3 is CASSQDPQTYNEQFF. CDR3 nucleotides: TGCGCCAGCAGCCAAGATCCGCAGACCTACAATGAGCAGTTCTTC.

V is TRBV12-5 and J is TRBJ1-2; 8 positions match TRBD1. The V gene end was trimmed by 0 bases and the J gene end by 8 bases; junction bases not matched to a gene: 8. The CDR3 is made up of 15 amino acids. The V gene's germline CDR1 is LGHNT and CDR2 FRNRAP. CDR3 region: CASGLVLQGAEGYTF. Here the CDR3 DNA reads TGTGCTAGTGGTTTGGTACTTCAGGGGGCGGAAGGCTACACCTTC.

The rearrangement uses TRBV4-1 and TRBJ2-7, with 8 bases lining up with TRBD2. Germline lookup yields CDR1 MGHRA and CDR2 YSYEKL. The CDR3 contains 13 residues. V lost 6 bases and J lost 7; bases outside the gene matches: 8. The CDR3 DNA sequence: TGCGCCAGCAGAAGGACGGGGGGGTCGGAGCAGTACTTC. It specifies CASRRTGGSEQYF.

The rearrangement links TRBV12-3 or TRBV12-4 to TRBJ1-1; D gene ambiguous. Trimming removed 4 bases at V and 8 bases at J, with 5 bases between. The CDR3 has 10 amino acids. The CDR3 loop is CASSSGEAFF. The CDR3 nucleotides read TGTGCCAGCAGTTCGGGAGAAGCTTTCTTT.

This rearrangement joins TRBV7-9 to TRBJ2-3; tentatively, D is TRBD1 (6 bases). Germline values: CDR1 SEHNR, CDR2 FQNEAQ (reference sequence). The CDR3 is 13 residues long. Trimming shortened V by 5 bases and J by 8 bases, and 14 bases separated the two germline ends. The CDR3 region is CASSLQPQGTQYF. The CDR3 coding sequence is TGTGCCAGCAGCCTGCAGCCACAGGGTACGCAGTATTTT.

The rearrangement links TRBV7-9 to TRBJ2-5, with D possibly matching TRBD2 (6 bases). The germline gives CDR1 SEHNR, CDR2 FQNEAQ (reference sequence). The CDR3 contains 15 residues. V dropped 8 bases and J dropped 1 base, with 17 bases sitting between them. CDR3 loop: CASVPLSSVQETQYF. The DNA for the CDR3 is TGTGCCAGCGTCCCCCTCTCTAGCGTCCAAGAGACCCAGTACTTC. Full variable domain (rest looked up from reference TRBV7-9 and TRBJ2-5): DTGVSQNPRHKITKRGQNVTFRCDPISEHNRLYWYRQTLGQGPEFLTYFQNEAQLEKSRLLSDRFSAERPKGSFSTLEIQRTEQGDSAMYLCASVPLSSVQETQYFGPGTRLLVL.

This chain joins TRBV4-1 and TRBJ1-5; D ambiguous. Trimming removed 0 bases from V and 5 bases from J, with 11 bases in between. This CDR3 has 15 residues. Germline lookup yields CDR1 MGHRA and CDR2 YSYEKL. DNA for the CDR3: TGCGCCAGCAGCCAAGAAAAACAGCTTCATCAGCCCCAGCATTTT. Encoded protein: CASSQEKQLHQPQHF.

V usage is TRBV6-5 and J usage is TRBJ2-7; 8 bases map to TRBD1. The V segment lost 0 bases and the J segment 7 bases; nucleotides outside the gene matches: 8. Germline loops: CDR1 MNHEY, CDR2 SVGAGI. The CDR3 extends over 15 amino acids. The CDR3 region has the DNA TGTGCCAGCAGTTACTCTAGACAGGGGCTTAATGAGCAGTACTTC. This gives the protein CASSYSRQGLNEQYF.

The chain's CDR3 is CASSLLDGINIQYF. The CDR3 coding sequence is TGTGCCAGCAGCCTCCTTGACGGGATCAACATTCAGTACTTC. The V and J genes are TRBV5-6 and TRBJ2-4, with D perhaps matching TRBD2 (5 bases). Trimming took off 4 bases at V and 7 bases at J, with 15 bases between the two ends. The CDR3 is 14 amino acids. CDR1 and CDR2 (germline): SGHDT, YYEEEE. Supplemented by reference TRBV5-6 and TRBJ2-4, the full variable domain reads DAGVTQSPTHLIKTRGQQVTLRCSPKSGHDTVSWYQQALGQGPQFIFQYYEEEERQRGNFPDRFSGHQFPNYSSELNVNALLLGDSALYLCASSLLDGINIQYFGAGTRLSVL.